This TCR beta chain was documented in a study of response to subunit inactivated influenza vaccine. Regarding the study as a whole: Seasonal influenza vaccination, on each occasion, was suggested by the authors to recruit few new T cells.

TCRdb re-called the RT-PCR reads with MiXCR, one entry per CDR3 protein. In the table there are over 150,000 distinct CDR3 sequences, about 11% of which are singletons. Note on this clonotype: Antigen: not known.

The CDR3 runs 14 residues. Germline values: CDR1 LGHNA, CDR2 YNFKEQ. Germline trimming cut 1 base from V and 3 bases from J; bases unmatched to any gene: 3. The chain links TRBV4-2 to TRBJ2-7; 7 positions match TRBD2. The sequence was obtained from a man in his fifties or sixties who received an inactivated influenza vaccine. The sequences come from CD8+ T cells sorted from PBMCs, collected 23 to 25 months after vaccination. In DNA form, the CDR3 reads TGTGCCAGCAGCCAAGGGCTAGCGGTCTACGAGCAGTACTTC. Encoded protein: CASSQGLAVYEQYF.